A selection of T cell receptor beta chains follows, all from one sample in a study of OX40 agonist ivuxolimab in advanced cancers. Data came from immunoSEQ multiplex PCR; TCRdb stores just in-frame clones and leaves some out. Of under 55,000 clones in the sample, 70% to 90% were seen once. The sequences come from CD4+ or CD8+ T cells sorted from blood, collected in a trial of the OX40 agonist ivuxolimab. These receptors all come from an adult with an advanced solid tumor such as melanoma, head and neck, liver or kidney cancer. The CDR3 runs from the conserved cysteine through the conserved F or W. The D gene is left open where the match is weak. Clone size appears in some rows only: once, few, many, or a class for an expanded clone.

14	TRBD1	.	TRBV7-3	TRBJ1-6	CASSLQGGNSPLHF	TGTGCCAGCAGCTTACAGGGGGGCAATTCACCCCTCCACTTT
15	.	.	TRBV5-1	TRBJ1-1	CASSWGSGVDTEAFF	TGCGCCAGCAGCTGGGGGTCAGGGGTTGACACTGAAGCTTTCTTT
14	TRBD1	.	TRBV6-1	TRBJ1-2	CASSGRDRGGSYTF	TGTGCCAGCAGTGGCCGGGACAGGGGTGGTAGCTACACCTTC
14	TRBD1	.	TRBV9	TRBJ2-7	CASSSRTGAYEQYF	TGTGCCAGCAGCTCCCGGACAGGGGCCTACGAGCAGTACTTC
15	TRBD1	few	TRBV6-5	TRBJ1-3	CASSYSRGPGNTIYF	TGTGCCAGCAGTTACTCCAGGGGGCCAGGAAACACCATATATTTT
17	.	once	TRBV30	TRBJ2-7	CAWSPTLGTYSSYEQYF	TGTGCCTGGAGTCCCACATTAGGGACTTACTCCTCCTACGAGCAGTACTTC
15	TRBD1	.	TRBV30	TRBJ2-2	CAWSDQTGSVGELFF	TGTGCCTGGAGTGATCAGACAGGGTCGGTCGGGGAGCTGTTTTTT
11	TRBD1	.	TRBV10-3	TRBJ1-2	CATGDSNGYTF	TGTGCCACGGGGGACAGCAATGGCTACACCTTC
16	.	.	TRBV6-1	TRBJ1-5	CASSDRLGGVLRPQHF	TGTGCCAGCAGTGACCGGTTAGGGGGGGTCCTGCGGCCCCAGCATTTT
13	.	.	TRBV5-1	TRBJ2-7	CASSLDTGREQYF	TGCGCCAGCAGCTTGGATACAGGGAGGGAGCAGTACTTC
13	.	.	TRBV6-1	TRBJ2-7	CASAPGNFYEQYF	TGTGCCTCAGCACCCGGTAACTTCTACGAGCAGTACTTC
15	TRBD1	.	TRBV18	TRBJ2-2	CASSPRTGNTGELFF	TGTGCCAGCTCACCAAGGACAGGGAACACCGGGGAGCTGTTTTTT
14	TRBD1	.	TRBV11-2	TRBJ2-7	CASSPLQGAGEQYF	TGTGCCAGCAGCCCTTTACAGGGGGCGGGAGAGCAGTACTTC
12	.	.	TRBV30	TRBJ1-2	CAWKDPLRGYTF	TGTGCCTGGAAAGACCCCCTGAGGGGCTACACCTTC
12	.	.	TRBV7-3	TRBJ2-2	CASSVRTGELFF	TGTGCCAGCAGCGTAAGGACCGGGGAGCTGTTTTTT
12	.	.	TRBV27	TRBJ2-1	CASSKNYNEQFF	TGTGCCAGCAGTAAAAATTACAATGAGCAGTTCTTC
17	.	.	TRBV7-9	TRBJ2-7	CASSQVSGGPIFGEQYF	TGTGCCAGCAGCCAGGTCTCCGGGGGGCCAATATTTGGGGAGCAGTACTTC
16	TRBD1	.	TRBV6-1	TRBJ1-2	CASSEAGQGGAYGYTF	TGTGCCAGCAGTGAAGCTGGACAGGGGGGAGCCTATGGCTACACCTTC